These 5 T cell receptor beta chains share one sample of origin, sequenced in a study of shared clonotypes between healthy human individuals. Assay used: immunoSEQ multiplex PCR; TCRdb lists only in-frame clones, some missing. The data contain some 900,000 clones, approximately 80% of them singletons. Source material: memory CD4+ T cells sorted from blood. Described subset: CD45RA-negative fraction. The receptor set was obtained from a man aged 18-30 years in good health.

In its sample, this clone was seen a few times. The CDR3 nucleotides read TGTGCCAGCGGAAGGGGGGGATCTGGAAACACCATATATTTT. This translates into CASGRGGSGNTIYF. The J gene is TRBJ1-3, the V gene TRBV7-9, with a tentative D call TRBD1 (6 bases). Trimming left V 8 bases short and J 1 base short, with 12 bases between. Per germline, CDR1 SEHNR and CDR2 FQNEAQ (reference sequence). This CDR3 has 14 residues.

This clone was picked up one time. The rearrangement links TRBV5-1 to TRBJ1-2; tentative D call: TRBD1 (6 bases). Germline V gene sequence: CDR1 SGHRS, CDR2 YFSETQ. The V and J ends lost 4 bases and 2 bases respectively, with 15 bases between them. This CDR3 contains 15 residues. Here the CDR3 reads CASSSGGHLNYGYTF. For the CDR3, the DNA is TGCGCCAGCAGCAGTGGGGGGCACTTGAACTATGGCTACACCTTC. Together with reference TRBV5-1 and TRBJ1-2, the CDR3 gives the full variable domain: KAGVTQTPRYLIKTRGQQVTLSCSPISGHRSVSWYQQTPGQGLQFLFEYFSETQRNKGNFPGRFSGRQFSNSRSEMNVSTLELGDSALYLCASSSGGHLNYGYTFGSGTRLTVV.

This chain joins TRBV19 and TRBJ1-4; weak D call: TRBD1 (5 bases). CDR1 and CDR2 (germline): LNHDA, SQIVND (reference sequence). The CDR3 is made up of 14 amino acids. Trimming pared 7 bases from V and 5 bases from J, leaving 14 bases between. As DNA, the CDR3 is TGTGCCAGTAATCTCGAGGGGCTCAATGAAAAACTGTTTTTT. It translates to CASNLEGLNEKLFF. Looking up the rest from reference TRBV19 and TRBJ1-4 gives the full variable domain: DGGITQSPKYLFRKEGQNVTLSCEQNLNHDAMYWYRQDPGQGLRLIYYSQIVNDFQKGDIAEGYSVSREKKESFPLTVTSAQKNPTAFYLCASNLEGLNEKLFFGSGTQLSVL.

The chain recombines TRBV4-1 with TRBJ2-3; possibly TRBD2 for D (6 bases). Germline CDR1 is MGHRA and CDR2 is YSYEKL. The V end lost 0 bases, the J end lost 6 bases, and 13 bases lay between the germline ends. CDR3 length: 15 residues. CDR3 in amino acids: CASSQDPGTRDTQYF. The CDR3 DNA follows: TGCGCCAGCAGCCAAGACCCCGGGACTCGTGATACGCAGTATTTT.

The chain recombines TRBV4-3 with TRBJ2-1; possibly TRBD2 for D (6 bases). The length of the CDR3 is 15 residues. Germline V gene lookup returns CDR1 LGHNA and CDR2 YSLEER. V was trimmed by 0 bases and J by 13 bases, leaving 19 bases between them. The CDR3 region has the DNA TGCGCCAGCAGCCAAGACACATACACTAGCAGCATTCAGTTCTTC. This encodes CASSQDTYTSSIQFF.